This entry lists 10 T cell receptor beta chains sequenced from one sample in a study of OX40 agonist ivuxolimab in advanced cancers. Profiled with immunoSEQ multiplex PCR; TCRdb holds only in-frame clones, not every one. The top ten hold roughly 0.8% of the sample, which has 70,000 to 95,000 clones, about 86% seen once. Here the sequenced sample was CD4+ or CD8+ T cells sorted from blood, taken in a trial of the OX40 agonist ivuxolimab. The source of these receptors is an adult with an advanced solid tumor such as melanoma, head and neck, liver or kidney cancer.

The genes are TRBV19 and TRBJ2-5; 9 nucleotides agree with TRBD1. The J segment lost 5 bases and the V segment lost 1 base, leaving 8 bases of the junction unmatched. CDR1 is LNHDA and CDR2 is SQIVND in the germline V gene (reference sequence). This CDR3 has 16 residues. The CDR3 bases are TGTGCCAGTAGTATAGGTGCAACAGGGGGCCGGGAGACCCAGTACTTC. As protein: CASSIGATGGRETQYF.

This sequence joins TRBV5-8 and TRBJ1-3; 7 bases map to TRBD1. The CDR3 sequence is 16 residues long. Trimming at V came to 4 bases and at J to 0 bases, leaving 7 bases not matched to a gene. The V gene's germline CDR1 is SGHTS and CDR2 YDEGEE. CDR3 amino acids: CASSTRGTFSGNTIYF. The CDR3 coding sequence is TGTGCCAGCAGCACCAGGGGGACCTTCTCTGGAAACACCATATATTTT.

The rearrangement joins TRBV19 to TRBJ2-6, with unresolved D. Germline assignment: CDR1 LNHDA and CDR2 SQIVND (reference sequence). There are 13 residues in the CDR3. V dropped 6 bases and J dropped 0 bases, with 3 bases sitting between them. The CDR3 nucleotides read TGTGCCAGTAGGGCCTCTGGGGCCAACGTCCTGACTTTC. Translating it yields CASRASGANVLTF.

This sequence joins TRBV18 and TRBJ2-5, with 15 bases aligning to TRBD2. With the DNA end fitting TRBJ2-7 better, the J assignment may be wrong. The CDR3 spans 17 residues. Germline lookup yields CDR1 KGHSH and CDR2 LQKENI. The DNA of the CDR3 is TGTGCCAGCTCACTCCTGGGGACTAGCGGGAGGAGTGGCGAGCAGTACTTC. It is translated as CASSLLGTSGRSGEQYF.

CDR3 nucleotide sequence: TGTGCCAGCAGTAGAAAGGGACTAACAACCGGATCCTACGAGCAGTACTTC. It yields the protein CASSRKGLTTGSYEQYF. V gene TRBV27 combines with J gene TRBJ2-7; 7 nucleotides agree with TRBD2. J lost 1 base, V lost 5 bases, and 14 bases had no gene match. The CDR3 is made up of 17 amino acids. Germline V gene sequence: CDR1 MNHEY, CDR2 SMNVEV (reference sequence).

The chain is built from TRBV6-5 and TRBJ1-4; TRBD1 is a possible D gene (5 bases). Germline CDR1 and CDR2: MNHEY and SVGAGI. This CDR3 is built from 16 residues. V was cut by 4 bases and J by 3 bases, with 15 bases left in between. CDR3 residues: CASSLISPGSNEKLFF. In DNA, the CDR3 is TGTGCCAGCAGTTTAATATCCCCAGGGTCTAATGAAAAACTGTTTTTT.

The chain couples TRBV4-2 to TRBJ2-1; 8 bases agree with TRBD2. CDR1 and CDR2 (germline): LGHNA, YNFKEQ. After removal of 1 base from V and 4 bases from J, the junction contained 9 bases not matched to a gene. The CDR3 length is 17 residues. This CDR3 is CASSQAGGALGYNEQFF. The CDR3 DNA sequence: TGTGCCAGCAGCCAAGCCGGGGGGGCTTTAGGTTACAATGAGCAGTTCTTC.

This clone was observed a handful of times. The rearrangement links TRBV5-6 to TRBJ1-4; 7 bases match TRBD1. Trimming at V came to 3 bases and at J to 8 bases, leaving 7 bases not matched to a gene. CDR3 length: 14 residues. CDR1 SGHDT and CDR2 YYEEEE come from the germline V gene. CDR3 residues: CASSWGQLGEKLFF. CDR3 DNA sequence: TGTGCCAGCAGCTGGGGACAGCTTGGGGAAAAACTGTTTTTT.

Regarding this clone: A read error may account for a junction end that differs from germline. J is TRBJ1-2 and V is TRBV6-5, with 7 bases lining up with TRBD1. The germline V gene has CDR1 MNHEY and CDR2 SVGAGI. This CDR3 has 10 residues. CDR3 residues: CASRGGTEIF. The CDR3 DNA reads TGTGCCAGCCGGGGTGGGACAGAGATCTTC.

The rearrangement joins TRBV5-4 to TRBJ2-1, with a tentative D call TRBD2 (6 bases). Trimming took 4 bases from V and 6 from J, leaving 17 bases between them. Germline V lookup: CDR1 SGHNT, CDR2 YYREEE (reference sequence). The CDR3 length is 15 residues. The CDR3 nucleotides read TGTGCCAGCAGCCACGGGGGTCTTCCGACCAATGAGCAGTTCTTC. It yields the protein CASSHGGLPTNEQFF.